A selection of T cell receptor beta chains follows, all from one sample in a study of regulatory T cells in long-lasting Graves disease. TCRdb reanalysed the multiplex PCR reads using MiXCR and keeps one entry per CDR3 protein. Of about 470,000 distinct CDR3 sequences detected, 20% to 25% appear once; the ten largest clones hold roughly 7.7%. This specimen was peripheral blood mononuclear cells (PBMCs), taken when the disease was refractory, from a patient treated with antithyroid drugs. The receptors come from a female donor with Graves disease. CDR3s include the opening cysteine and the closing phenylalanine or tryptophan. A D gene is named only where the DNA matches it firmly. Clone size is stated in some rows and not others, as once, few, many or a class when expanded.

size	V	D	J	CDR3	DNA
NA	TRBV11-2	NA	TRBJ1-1	CASSLGWGESLNTEAFF	TGTGCCAGCAGCTTAGGATGGGGAGAGAGCCTGAACACTGAAGCTTTCTTT
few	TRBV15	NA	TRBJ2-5	CATSRDLGGGTQETQYF	TGTGCCACCAGCAGAGATCTCGGAGGGGGGACCCAAGAGACCCAGTACTTC
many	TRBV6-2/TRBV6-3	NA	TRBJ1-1	CASSYVPGEEAFF	TGTGCCAGCAGTTACGTCCCAGGGGAAGAAGCTTTCTTT
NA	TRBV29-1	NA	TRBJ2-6	CSVAIRISGANVLTF	TGCAGCGTCGCCATCCGTATCTCTGGGGCCAACGTCCTGACTTTC
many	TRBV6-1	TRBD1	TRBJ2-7	CASSPGTGGHEQYF	TGTGCCAGCAGTCCTGGGACAGGGGGCCACGAGCAGTACTTC
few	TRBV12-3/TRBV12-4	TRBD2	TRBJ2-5	CAGSSLGSGGQETQYF	TGTGCCGGCAGTTCTTTGGGTAGCGGGGGACAAGAGACCCAGTACTTC
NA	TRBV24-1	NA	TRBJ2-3	CATSEQADRTDTQYF	TGTGCCACCAGTGAGCAAGCGGATCGCACAGATACGCAGTATTTT
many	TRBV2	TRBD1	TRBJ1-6	CASCVGQGQNSPLHF	TGTGCCAGCTGCGTCGGACAGGGGCAAAATTCACCCCTCCACTTT
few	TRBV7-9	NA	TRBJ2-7	CASSPPPAGVRNEQYF	TGTGCCAGCAGCCCCCCCCCGGCAGGGGTCCGGAACGAGCAGTACTTC
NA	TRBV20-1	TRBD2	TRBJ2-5	CSATERGGLAGKETQYF	TGCAGTGCTACCGAGCGGGGGGGACTAGCGGGGAAAGAGACCCAGTACTTC
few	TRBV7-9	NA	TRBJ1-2	CASSLLADGNYGYTF	TGTGCCAGCAGCTTATTGGCAGATGGGAACTATGGCTACACCTTC
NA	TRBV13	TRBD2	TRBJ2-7	CASSRTSGEQYF	TGTGCCAGCAGCCGGACTAGCGGTGAGCAGTACTTC
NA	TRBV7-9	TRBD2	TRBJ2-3	CASSRMRLAGALSTDTQYF	TGTGCCAGCAGCAGGATGCGACTAGCGGGGGCTCTTAGCACAGATACGCAGTATTTT
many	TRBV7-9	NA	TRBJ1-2	CASSLTRVDYGYTF	TGTGCCAGCAGCTTAACCAGGGTGGACTATGGCTACACCTTC
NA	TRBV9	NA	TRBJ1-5	CAGSIQGNQPQHF	TGTGCCGGCAGCATTCAGGGGAATCAGCCCCAGCATTTT
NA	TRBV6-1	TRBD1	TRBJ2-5	CASKPTGGEETQYF	TGTGCCAGCAAGCCGACAGGGGGCGAGGAGACCCAGTACTTC
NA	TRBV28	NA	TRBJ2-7	CASNSLRGRISRDYEQYF	TGTGCCAGCAATTCTCTGCGAGGGCGTATATCCCGGGACTACGAGCAGTACTTC
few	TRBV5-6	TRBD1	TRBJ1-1	CASSRGGDYTEAFF	TGTGCCAGCAGCCGAGGGGGCGATTACACTGAAGCTTTCTTT
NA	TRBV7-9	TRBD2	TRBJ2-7	CASSLSGAGSYEQYF	TGTGCCAGCAGCCTAAGCGGGGCAGGGTCATACGAGCAGTACTTC
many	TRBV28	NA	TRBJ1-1	CASSLASGGTEAFF	TGTGCCAGCAGTTTGGCATCGGGCGGCACTGAAGCTTTCTTT
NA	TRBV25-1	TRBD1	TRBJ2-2	CASQIGQGVTGELFF	TGTGCCAGCCAGATCGGACAGGGTGTTACCGGGGAGCTGTTTTTT
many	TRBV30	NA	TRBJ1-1	CAWSPRGSAAFF	TGTGCCTGGAGTCCTAGGGGCAGCGCAGCTTTCTTT
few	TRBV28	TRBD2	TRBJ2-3	CASTGLAGGIFSSTDTQYF	TGTGCCAGCACCGGACTAGCGGGAGGTATATTCTCTAGCACAGATACGCAGTATTTT
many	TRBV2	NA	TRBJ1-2	CASSVRINYGYTF	TGTGCCAGCAGCGTTCGTATTAACTATGGCTACACCTTC
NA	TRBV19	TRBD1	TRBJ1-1	CASSPPTGMNTEAFF	TGTGCCAGTAGTCCCCCGACAGGGATGAACACTGAAGCTTTCTTT
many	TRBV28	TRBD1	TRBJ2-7	CASSRSGTGRRYEQYF	TGTGCCAGCTCTCGATCCGGGACAGGGCGGAGGTACGAGCAGTACTTC